Listed below are T cell receptor beta chains from one sample, sequenced in a study of cytomegalovirus exposure and HLA in healthy donors. TCRdb keeps only in-frame clones here, not all; method: immunoSEQ multiplex PCR. This table holds 40,000 to 55,000 clones, around 72% found once. The sequenced sample consisted of PBMCs. These receptors were collected from a man younger than 35 in good health and CMV-seronegative. The conserved cysteine and the conserved F or W are not part of the CDR3 here. Size is omitted from some rows. Given values are once, few, many or a class for expanded clones.

abundance: -
v_gene: TRBV7-2
CDR3aa: ASSLYQALNTEAF

abundance: -
v_gene: TRBV4-2
CDR3aa: ASSQDPGGGTYNEQF

abundance: -
v_gene: TRBV5-4
CDR3aa: ASRSLRDSTEAF

abundance: once
v_gene: TRBV5-1
CDR3aa: ASSWGSSSASGANVLT

abundance: once
v_gene: TRBV6-5
CDR3aa: ASSLSPSGRINEQF

abundance: once
v_gene: TRBV27
CDR3aa: ASHWGGSSYNEQF

abundance: -
v_gene: TRBV18
CDR3aa: ASSPAGGNYGYT

abundance: -
v_gene: TRBV4-3
CDR3aa: ASSQEEAGGRGNEQF

abundance: -
v_gene: TRBV28
CDR3aa: ASRPEVGRERRI

abundance: -
v_gene: TRBV7-2
CDR3aa: ASSPGTTPGEQY

abundance: -
v_gene: TRBV10-3
CDR3aa: AISDLAGPNNEQF

abundance: -
v_gene: TRBV7-9
CDR3aa: ASSSYTGELF

abundance: -
v_gene: TRBV4-3
CDR3aa: ASSPSPARDTEAF

abundance: -
v_gene: TRBV4-3
CDR3aa: ASSPTYRSNSPLH

abundance: few
v_gene: TRBV15
CDR3aa: ATSLGGGTGELF